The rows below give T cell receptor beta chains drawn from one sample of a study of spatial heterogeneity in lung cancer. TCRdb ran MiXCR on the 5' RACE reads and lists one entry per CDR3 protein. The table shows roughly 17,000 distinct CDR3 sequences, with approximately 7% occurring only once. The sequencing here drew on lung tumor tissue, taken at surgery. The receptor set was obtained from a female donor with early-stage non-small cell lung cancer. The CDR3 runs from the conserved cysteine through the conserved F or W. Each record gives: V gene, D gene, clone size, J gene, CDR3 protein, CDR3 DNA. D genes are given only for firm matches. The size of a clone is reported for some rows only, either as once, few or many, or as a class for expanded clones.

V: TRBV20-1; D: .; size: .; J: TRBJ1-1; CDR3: CSAAPPGITEAFF; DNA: TGCAGTGCTGCCCCCCCAGGGATCACTGAAGCTTTCTTT
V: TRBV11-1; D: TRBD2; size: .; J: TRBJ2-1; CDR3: CASSSWGGRSEQFF; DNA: TGTGCCAGCAGCTCCTGGGGCGGGAGAAGCGAGCAGTTCTTC
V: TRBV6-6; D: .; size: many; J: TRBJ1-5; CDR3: CASSYSSAVDLQPQHF; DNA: TGTGCCAGCAGTTACTCGTCTGCAGTAGATCTCCAGCCCCAGCATTTT
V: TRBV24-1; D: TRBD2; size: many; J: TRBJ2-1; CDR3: CATSDPSGGAVEQFF; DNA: TGTGCCACCAGTGATCCTAGCGGGGGGGCGGTTGAGCAGTTCTTC
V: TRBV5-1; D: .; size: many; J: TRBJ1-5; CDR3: CASSLGGLSNQPQHF; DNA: TGCGCCAGCAGCTTGGGCGGACTTAGCAATCAGCCCCAGCATTTT
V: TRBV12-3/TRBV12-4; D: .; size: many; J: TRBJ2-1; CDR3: CASSLAGGEYNEQFF; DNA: TGTGCCAGCAGTTTAGCCGGGGGCGAGTACAATGAGCAGTTCTTC
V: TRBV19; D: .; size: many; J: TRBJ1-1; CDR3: CASSIDRRLNTEAFF; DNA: TGTGCCAGTAGTATAGATAGAAGACTGAACACTGAAGCTTTCTTT
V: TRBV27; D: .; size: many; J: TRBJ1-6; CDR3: CASSLIGQGNSPLHF; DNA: TGTGCCAGCAGTTTGATCGGCCAGGGGAATTCACCCCTCCACTTT
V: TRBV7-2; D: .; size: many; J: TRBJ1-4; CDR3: CASSPQLGATNEKLFF; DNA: TGTGCCAGCAGCCCGCAGTTAGGCGCAACTAATGAAAAACTGTTTTTT
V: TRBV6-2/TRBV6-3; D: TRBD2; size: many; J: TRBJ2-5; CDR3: CASRSGGRETQYF; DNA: TGTGCCAGCAGGAGCGGGGGCCGGGAGACCCAGTACTTC
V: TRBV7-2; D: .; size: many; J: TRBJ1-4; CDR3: CASSLVWGEKLFF; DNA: TGTGCCAGCAGCTTAGTATGGGGGGAAAAACTGTTTTTT
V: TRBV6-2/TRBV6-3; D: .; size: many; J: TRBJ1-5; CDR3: CASTAGPLRLSNQPQHF; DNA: TGTGCCAGTACCGCGGGGCCCTTAAGGCTGAGCAATCAGCCCCAGCATTTT
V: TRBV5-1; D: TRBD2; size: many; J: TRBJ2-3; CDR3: CASSLGTSGASDTQYF; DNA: TGCGCCAGCAGCTTGGGGACTAGCGGGGCCTCGGATACGCAGTATTTT
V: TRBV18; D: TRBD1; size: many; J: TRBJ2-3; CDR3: CASSFYPGGPDTQYF; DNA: TGTGCCAGCTCCTTTTATCCAGGGGGCCCAGATACGCAGTATTTT
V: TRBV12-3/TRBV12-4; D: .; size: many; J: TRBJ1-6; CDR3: CASSSFVGGAGSPLHF; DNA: TGTGCCAGCAGTTCGTTTGTGGGGGGCGCGGGGTCACCCCTCCACTTT
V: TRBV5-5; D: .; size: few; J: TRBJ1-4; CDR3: CASSLGQRVGGEKLFF; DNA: TGTGCCAGCAGCTTGGGTCAGAGGGTTGGCGGTGAAAAACTGTTTTTT
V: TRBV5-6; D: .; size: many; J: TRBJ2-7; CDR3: CASSLQGSYEQYF; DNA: TGTGCCAGCAGCTTGCAGGGATCCTACGAGCAGTACTTC
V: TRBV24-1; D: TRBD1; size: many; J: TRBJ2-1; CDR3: CATSDPGTGGINEQFF; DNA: TGTGCCACCAGTGATCCCGGGACAGGGGGCATCAATGAGCAGTTCTTC
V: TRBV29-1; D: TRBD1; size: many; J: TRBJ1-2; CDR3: CSVDLQGGYGYTF; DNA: TGCAGCGTTGATCTTCAGGGGGGCTATGGCTACACCTTC
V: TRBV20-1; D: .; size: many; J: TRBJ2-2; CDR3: CSASLLSSNTGELFF; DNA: TGCAGTGCTAGCCTCCTCAGTTCGAACACCGGGGAGCTGTTTTTT
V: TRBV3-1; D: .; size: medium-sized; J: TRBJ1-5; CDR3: CASSLSGGEGQPQHF; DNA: TGTGCCAGCAGCCTCTCCGGGGGAGAGGGCCAGCCCCAGCATTTT
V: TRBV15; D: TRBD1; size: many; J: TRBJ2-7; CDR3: CATSGGGQERYF; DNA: TGTGCCACCAGCGGAGGAGGACAGGAGCGGTACTTC
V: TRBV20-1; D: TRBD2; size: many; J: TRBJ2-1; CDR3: CSAATPGLAGGVSYNEQFF; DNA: TGCAGTGCTGCCACCCCGGGACTAGCGGGGGGGGTCTCCTACAATGAGCAGTTCTTC
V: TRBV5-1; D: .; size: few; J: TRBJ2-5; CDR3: CASSEGGAETQYF; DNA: TGCGCCAGCAGCGAGGGGGGAGCGGAGACCCAGTACTTC
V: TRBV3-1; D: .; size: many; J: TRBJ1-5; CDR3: CASSLSDGTTPNQPQHF; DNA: TGTGCCAGCAGCCTGTCAGATGGGACGACGCCCAATCAGCCCCAGCATTTT
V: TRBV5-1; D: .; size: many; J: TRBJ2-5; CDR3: CASSLGGDGLPQYF; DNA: TGCGCCAGCAGCTTGGGGGGGGACGGGCTCCCCCAGTACTTC
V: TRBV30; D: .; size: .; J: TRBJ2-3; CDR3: CAWSVGGVDTQYF; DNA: TGTGCCTGGAGTGTAGGGGGGGTAGATACGCAGTATTTT